The 25 T cell receptor beta chains below all came from one sample that was sequenced in a study of cytomegalovirus exposure and HLA in healthy donors (dated by TCRdb to about 2017). Libraries were prepared through the immunoSEQ multiplex PCR assay. A mixture of 60 forward primers for TCR Vbeta segments and 13 reverse primers for TCR Jbeta segments was used in the multiplex PCR. Entries here come from immuneACCESS through TCRdb and include only in-frame sequences with V and J called. Some clones fail to appear in such tables; in the studies checked, an unresolved V gene covers under half of the shortfall, and the cause of the remainder is unknown. The sample's records list 70,000 or so clones. The ten largest account for 4% to 6% of the sample. Sequenced: PBMCs. These receptors all come from a man in his forties in good health and CMV-seronegative.

CDR3 sequence reads: CASSAQGWEETQYF. CDR3 nucleotides: TGTGCCAGCTCAGCTCAGGGTTGGGAAGAGACCCAGTACTTC. The chain recombines TRBV18 with TRBJ2-5, with D possibly TRBD1 on 5 matching bases. The germline V and J ends were trimmed by 5 bases and 3 bases, with 13 bases remaining between them. CDR1 is KGHSH, CDR2 LQKENI, per germline. The CDR3 length is 14 residues.

The chain recombines TRBV5-5 with TRBJ2-2, with TRBD1 matching over 9 bases. The length of the CDR3 is 16 residues. The germline V gene has CDR1 SGHKS and CDR2 YYEKEE (reference sequence). V dropped 3 bases and J dropped 6; count of bases not matched to a gene: 9. CDR3 amino acids: CASSYNRGPMAGELFF. CDR3 nucleotide sequence: TGTGCCAGCAGCTACAACAGGGGGCCAATGGCCGGGGAGCTGTTTTTT.

The V gene is TRBV7-2, the J gene TRBJ2-1; 9 nucleotides line up with TRBD1. The CDR3 covers 16 residues. CDR1 and CDR2 (germline): SGHTA, FQGNSA. V lost 5 bases to trimming and J lost 9 bases; unmatched junction nucleotides: 14. The CDR3 region is CASSPTRDRVAGEQFF. CDR3 sequence (DNA): TGTGCCAGCAGCCCTACCAGGGACAGGGTGGCGGGTGAGCAGTTCTTC.

The chain combines TRBV30 with TRBJ1-2; TRBD1 is a possible D gene (6 bases). Germline CDR1 GTSNPN, CDR2 SVGIG (reference sequence). V gave up 5 bases and J gave up 2 bases, with 6 bases separating them. This CDR3 is 11 amino acids long. The CDR3 is CAWGQNYGYTF. CDR3 nucleotides: TGTGCCTGGGGACAGAACTATGGCTACACCTTC.

The chain has TRBV7-9 and TRBJ1-1; unclear D gene. CDR1 is SEHNR, CDR2 FQNEAQ, per germline (reference sequence). The CDR3 length is 15 residues. V lost 6 bases to trimming and J lost 0 bases, with 14 bases between them. The CDR3 region is CASRFQTGVNTEAFF. For the CDR3, the DNA is TGTGCCAGCAGATTTCAAACCGGGGTGAACACTGAAGCTTTCTTT.

The gene calls are TRBV28 and TRBJ1-5; D gene unclear. Germline V gene lookup returns CDR1 MDHEN and CDR2 SYDVKM. V lost 7 bases to trimming and J lost 3 bases, with 10 bases between them. This CDR3 contains 13 residues. This CDR3 is CASTEAPNQPQHF. The CDR3 region has the DNA TGTGCCAGCACCGAGGCCCCCAATCAGCCCCAGCATTTT.

The rearrangement joins TRBV9 to TRBJ1-2; 9 bases are shared with TRBD1. Germline CDR1 reads SGDLS; CDR2 reads YYNGEE. The V gene end was trimmed by 7 bases and the J gene end by 4 bases; junction bases not matched to a gene: 5. The CDR3 contains 13 residues. CDR3 loop: CASGDRESYGYTF. CDR3 nucleotide sequence: TGTGCCAGCGGGGACAGGGAGAGCTATGGCTACACCTTC.

The V call is TRBV10-1, the J call TRBJ2-7; D might be TRBD2 (5 bases). The CDR3 is 14 amino acids. V shed 3 bases and J shed 0 bases, with 9 bases lying between them. Germline V gives CDR1 WNHNN, CDR2 SYGVQD (reference sequence). DNA for the CDR3: TGCGCCAGCAGTGATAGCGCTAGCTCCTACGAGCAGTACTTC. Amino acid sequence: CASSDSASSYEQYF.

The rearrangement joins TRBV27 to TRBJ1-3; D call uncertain. The CDR3 sequence is 14 residues long. The germline gives CDR1 MNHEY, CDR2 SMNVEV (reference sequence). The V end was cut by 3 bases, the J end by 2 bases, with 8 bases between. The CDR3 loop is CASSLRAAGNTIYF. The CDR3 nucleotides are TGTGCCAGCAGTTTGCGGGCGGCTGGAAACACCATATATTTT.

V usage is TRBV5-4 and J usage is TRBJ2-7, with D perhaps matching TRBD2 (6 bases). The length of the CDR3 is 14 residues. Germline CDR1 reads SGHNT; CDR2 reads YYREEE (reference sequence). V lost 10 bases and J 2 bases, leaving 19 bases between the germline ends. Here the CDR3 DNA reads TGTGCCGGCTCGTGGTTGGGGGGACCCTACGAGCAGTACTTC. It codes for CAGSWLGGPYEQYF.

The CDR3, as DNA: TGTGCCTGGAGTCGGTTTCGGGCAGGGCTACCTTTCAAGCAGTACTTC. As protein: CAWSRFRAGLPFKQYF. The chain uses TRBV30 and TRBJ2-7; D might be TRBD1 (5 bases). This CDR3 region has 16 residues. Trimming left V 2 bases short and J 8 bases short, with 25 bases between. The V gene's germline CDR1 is GTSNPN and CDR2 SVGIG (reference sequence).

V is TRBV5-1 and J is TRBJ2-1; no definite D call. V dropped 6 bases and J dropped 7 bases, with 14 bases sitting between them. The germline V gene encodes CDR1 SGHRS and CDR2 YFSETQ. The CDR3 extends over 13 amino acids. CDR3 protein: CASTPPAGNEQFF. In DNA, the CDR3 is TGCGCCAGCACACCCCCGGCCGGGAATGAGCAGTTCTTC. Filled out from reference TRBV5-1 and TRBJ2-1, the complete variable domain reads KAGVTQTPRYLIKTRGQQVTLSCSPISGHRSVSWYQQTPGQGLQFLFEYFSETQRNKGNFPGRFSGRQFSNSRSEMNVSTLELGDSALYLCASTPPAGNEQFFGPGTRLTVL.

V usage is TRBV7-2 and J usage is TRBJ2-7; 7 nucleotides line up with TRBD1. The CDR3 is 14 amino acids. The V gene's germline CDR1 is SGHTA and CDR2 FQGNSA. Unmatched junction bases numbered 5, after V lost 5 bases and J lost 1 base. The CDR3 is CASSHRGGSYEQYF. The CDR3 DNA reads as TGTGCCAGCAGCCACAGGGGTGGGTCCTACGAGCAGTACTTC.

V is TRBV28 and J is TRBJ2-7, with D maybe TRBD2 (5 bases). Trimming shortened V by 5 bases and J by 1 base, and 15 bases separated the two germline ends. The CDR3 loop spans 15 amino acids. CDR1 is MDHEN, CDR2 SYDVKM, per germline. The CDR3 loop reads CASSLDGGPSYEQYF. DNA for the CDR3: TGTGCCAGCAGTCTCGACGGAGGACCGTCCTACGAGCAGTACTTC.

The chain uses TRBV6-6 and TRBJ1-6; D is unresolved. CDR3 length equals 16 residues. V was shortened by 0 bases and J by 7 bases, with 13 bases between the two germline ends. Germline CDR1 MNHNY, CDR2 SVGAGI (reference sequence). The CDR3 sequence: CASSYSGSPGNSPLHF. CDR3 nucleotide sequence: TGTGCCAGCAGTTACTCTGGCAGTCCGGGAAATTCACCCCTCCACTTT.

The DNA of the CDR3 is TGTGCCAGCAGCCTAGAGGGGGGACAGGGTCCCCGTGGAGAGACCCAGTACTTC. Translation gives CASSLEGGQGPRGETQYF. J is TRBJ2-5 and V is TRBV7-6, with TRBD1 matching over 9 bases. Germline trimming cut 5 bases from V and 4 bases from J; bases unmatched to any gene: 17. Germline assignment: CDR1 SGHVS and CDR2 FNYEAQ. The CDR3 runs 18 residues.

This clone ranks as medium-sized (0.01 to 0.1%) in terms of frequency. This chain joins TRBV2 and TRBJ1-4, with 7 bases that match TRBD1. Trimming removed 6 bases from V and 8 bases from J; junction bases left unmatched: 9. This CDR3 has 14 amino acids. CDR1 SNHLY and CDR2 FYNNEI come from the germline V gene. CDR3 loop: CASRRDNRGEKLFF. CDR3 bases: TGTGCCAGCAGGAGGGACAACAGGGGCGAAAAACTGTTTTTT. The whole variable domain, remainder taken from reference TRBV2 and TRBJ1-4, is EPEVTQTPSHQVTQMGQEVILRCVPISNHLYFYWYRQILGQKVEFLVSFYNNEISEKSEIFDDQFSVERPDGSNFTLKIRSTKLEDSAMYFCASRRDNRGEKLFFGSGTQLSVL.

The rearrangement links TRBV19 to TRBJ2-7; the D gene is possibly TRBD2 (6 bases). The length of the CDR3 is 15 residues. Germline values: CDR1 LNHDA, CDR2 SQIVND (reference sequence). Trimming left V 9 bases short and J 0 bases short, with 18 bases between. CDR3 sequence (DNA): TGTGCCAGCCCAATGGAGGGAGTGCCCTCCTACGAGCAGTACTTC. Translation: CASPMEGVPSYEQYF. The whole variable domain, filled in from reference TRBV19 and TRBJ2-7, reads DGGITQSPKYLFRKEGQNVTLSCEQNLNHDAMYWYRQDPGQGLRLIYYSQIVNDFQKGDIAEGYSVSREKKESFPLTVTSAQKNPTAFYLCASPMEGVPSYEQYFGPGTRLTVT.

The V and J genes are TRBV5-6 and TRBJ2-7; 9 bases match TRBD2. The CDR3 consists of 17 residues. Trimming took 4 bases from V and 3 from J; bases not matched to a gene: 14. Germline values: CDR1 SGHDT, CDR2 YYEEEE. CDR3 sequence (DNA): TGTGCCAGCAGCCTGCGGGCTAGCGGGATCTTGGTCTACGAGCAGTACTTC. This encodes CASSLRASGILVYEQYF. Filled out from reference TRBV5-6 and TRBJ2-7, the complete variable domain reads DAGVTQSPTHLIKTRGQQVTLRCSPKSGHDTVSWYQQALGQGPQFIFQYYEEEERQRGNFPDRFSGHQFPNYSSELNVNALLLGDSALYLCASSLRASGILVYEQYFGPGTRLTVT.

The gene calls are TRBV4-3 and TRBJ2-1, with 9 bases aligning to TRBD1. J was trimmed by 9 bases and V by 2 bases; bases with no gene match: 5. This CDR3 region has 14 residues. Germline CDR1 LGHNA, CDR2 YSLEER. CDR3 residues: CASSQRDRAGEQFF. DNA for the CDR3: TGCGCCAGCAGCCAAAGGGACAGGGCGGGTGAGCAGTTCTTC.

Here the CDR3 DNA reads TGTGCCAGCAGTTCGGGACAGAACACCGGGGAGCTGTTTTTT. Protein sequence: CASSSGQNTGELFF. This rearrangement joins TRBV28 to TRBJ2-2; D is possibly TRBD1 (6 bases). Between the trimmed V and J ends, which lost 4 bases and 1 base, there was a span of 7 bases. Germline CDR1 MDHEN, CDR2 SYDVKM. The CDR3 is 14 residues long. Filled out from reference TRBV28 and TRBJ2-2, the complete variable domain reads DVKVTQSSRYLVKRTGEKVFLECVQDMDHENMFWYRQDPGLGLRLIYFSYDVKMKEKGDIPEGYSVSREKKERFSLILESASTNQTSMYLCASSSGQNTGELFFGEGSRLTVL.

The CDR3 DNA follows: TGTGCCAGCAGCGTAGACCCGGGAGGCAACGAGCAGTACTTC. Residues: CASSVDPGGNEQYF. The chain combines TRBV9 with TRBJ2-7, with TRBD2 matching over 7 bases. The length of the CDR3 is 14 residues. Germline V CDR1 and CDR2: SGDLS, YYNGEE. The V segment lost 0 bases and the J segment 5 bases; nucleotides outside the gene matches: 5.

This chain uses TRBV9 with TRBJ1-2; 8 bases fit TRBD1. The V and J ends lost 0 bases and 3 bases, in that order; junction bases with no gene match: 10. The CDR3 totals 17 residues. In germline, CDR1 is SGDLS, CDR2 YYNGEE. The CDR3 nucleotides are TGTGCCAGCAGCGTAGGGGCAGGGGGCGAAATCGACTATGGCTACACCTTC. Translating it yields CASSVGAGGEIDYGYTF.

The chain links TRBV2 to TRBJ1-6, with 8 bases matching TRBD1. J lost 4 bases, V lost 4 bases, and 6 bases had no gene match. CDR3 length: 16 residues. Looked up from germline, CDR1 is SNHLY and CDR2 is FYNNEI. CDR3 nucleotides: TGTGCCAGCAGTGTTCGGACAGGGACTTATAATTCACCCCTCCACTTT. As protein: CASSVRTGTYNSPLHF. Looking up the rest from reference TRBV2 and TRBJ1-6 gives the full variable domain: EPEVTQTPSHQVTQMGQEVILRCVPISNHLYFYWYRQILGQKVEFLVSFYNNEISEKSEIFDDQFSVERPDGSNFTLKIRSTKLEDSAMYFCASSVRTGTYNSPLHFGNGTRLTVT.

CDR3 DNA sequence: TGTGCCAGCAGCTTAACCCCTAGCTCCTACAATGAGCAGTTCTTC. Its translation is CASSLTPSSYNEQFF. The genes are TRBV7-2 and TRBJ2-1; D is uncertain. Germline V gene lookup returns CDR1 SGHTA and CDR2 FQGNSA. Trimming shortened V by 2 bases and J by 0 bases, and 8 bases separated the two germline ends. The CDR3 totals 15 residues.